This T cell receptor beta chain was documented in a study of T cell changes during pregnancy in multiple sclerosis. Generated by immunoSEQ multiplex PCR, the TCRdb table keeps only in-frame clones and is missing some. Among 20,000 to 25,000 clones, about 89% were seen once, and the ten largest hold around 7%. Trimming left V 3 bases short and J 0 bases short, with 14 bases between. The CDR3 totals 16 residues. Germline V gene data show CDR1 as MNHEY and CDR2 as SVGAGI. This sequence joins TRBV6-5 and TRBJ1-1; unclear D gene. Sample: CD8+ T cells from peripheral blood mononuclear cells, taken in the first trimester of pregnancy. This clonotype originated in a female donor with multiple sclerosis, enrolled in a pregnancy study. In DNA, the CDR3 is TGTGCCAGCAGTTATGACTTAGACGGAATGAACACTGAAGCTTTCTTT. Translating it yields CASSYDLDGMNTEAFF.